This entry describes one T cell receptor (beta chain). This specimen comes from a study of cytomegalovirus exposure and HLA in healthy donors. V was clipped by 4 bases and J by 2 bases, with 7 bases between them. This CDR3 contains 13 residues. Germline values: CDR1 KGHSH, CDR2 LQKENI. The PCR employed 60 Vbeta primers together with 13 Jbeta primers. Generated by immunoSEQ multiplex PCR, the TCRdb table keeps only in-frame clones and is missing some. The data show over 100,000 clones, about 70% seen once. The material sequenced was PBMCs. V gene TRBV18 combines with J gene TRBJ2-3; D is possibly TRBD2 (6 bases). This clonotype was sampled from a human donor in good health. The CDR3 nucleotides read TGTGCCAGCTCACGCGGGAACACAGATACGCAGTATTTT. This translates into CASSRGNTDTQYF.